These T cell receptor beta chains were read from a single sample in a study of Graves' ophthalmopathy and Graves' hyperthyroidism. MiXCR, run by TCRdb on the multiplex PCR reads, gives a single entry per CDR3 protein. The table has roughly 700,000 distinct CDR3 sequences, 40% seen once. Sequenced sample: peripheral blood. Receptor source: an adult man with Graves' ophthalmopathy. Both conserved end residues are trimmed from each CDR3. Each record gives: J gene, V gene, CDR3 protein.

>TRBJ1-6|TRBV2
ASRDRGVGSPLH
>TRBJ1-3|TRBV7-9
ASSQDRWEGNTIY
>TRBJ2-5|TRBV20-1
SARDGLRWKTQY
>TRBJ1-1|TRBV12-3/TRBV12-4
ASSLEYHTEAF
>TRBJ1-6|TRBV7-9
ASSSRAGRFSPLH
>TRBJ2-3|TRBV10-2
ANSERGTGDPTSTDTQY
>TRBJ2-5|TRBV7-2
ASSREWAGGRETQY
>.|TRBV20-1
SARWAGLETQY
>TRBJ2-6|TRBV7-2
ASSRSSGHNVLT
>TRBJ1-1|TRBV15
ATSRSAVSGNTEAF
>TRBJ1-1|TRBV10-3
AISETGGTNTEAF
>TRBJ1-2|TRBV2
ASSYFPLKDYGYT
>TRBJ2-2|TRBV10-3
AISGQGGRNTGELF